This T cell receptor (beta chain) was obtained from a study of T-cell memory formation after mild COVID-19. Study details: There were largely donor-specific TCR clusters.

Each CDR3 protein is one row after TCRdb ran MiXCR on the 5' RACE reads. Of approximately 150,000 distinct CDR3 sequences detected, 6% appear once; the ten largest clones hold 2% to 2.5%. Germline V gene data show CDR1 as SGHRS and CDR2 as YFSETQ. V lost 3 bases and J lost 3, with 8 bases in between. This CDR3 has 13 residues. This clonotype showed up many times. The antigen remains undetermined. Study-level findings and limits: Still unconfirmed is whether the second-wave clones peaking on day 37 recognized SARS-CoV-2. Pre-infection memory held some responding clones, suggesting pre-existing cross-reactive T cells responded. Clones shrinking from day 15 to 85 showed even CD4/CD8 mixes; later expanders tilted CD4+.

V gene TRBV5-1 combines with J gene TRBJ2-3; tentatively, D is TRBD1 (5 bases). Sequenced input: PBMCs or a T cell subset sorted from them (not recorded which). This TCR came from an adult woman who had mild COVID-19 (a few samples of this study predate the infection). Cell type and time point are not known. This CDR3 reads CASSSQVTDTQYF. Written as DNA, the CDR3 is TGCGCCAGCAGCTCACAGGTTACAGATACGCAGTATTTT.